This T cell receptor (beta chain) was identified in a study of shared clonotypes between healthy human individuals. Assay: immunoSEQ multiplex PCR; the TCRdb copy retains only in-frame clones and omits some. The repertoire has about 2.2 million clones, 90% to 95% of them found once; the top ten carry 1.5% to 2%. CD45RO-negative CD8 cells positively selected for CCR7 made up the naive population, which excluded terminally differentiated effector memory CD45RA+ cells. Healthy HIV-negative adults with no recent acute infections or vaccinations were recruited as donors. This clone is a singleton in its sample. The CDR3 is 12 amino acids. The germline V gene has CDR1 GTSNPN and CDR2 SVGIG (reference sequence). The germline V and J ends were trimmed by 3 bases and 7 bases, with 12 bases remaining between them.

The receptor comes from a man younger than 35 in good health. Some clones in this sample may be carry-over from other donors' samples. The specimen sequenced was naive CD8+ T cells from PBMCs. The chain employs TRBV30 and TRBJ2-5; D might be TRBD1 or TRBD2, each matching 6 bases. In DNA, the CDR3 is TGTGCCTGGAGCGGGGGCTTGGCGACCCAGTACTTC. Translation: CAWSGGLATQYF.